This T cell receptor beta chain originates from a study of regulatory and conventional T cells in RAG deficiency (dated by TCRdb to the late 2010s). In terms of the full investigation: The study used high-throughput TCR beta sequencing to compare repertoire diversity and composition of Treg, conventional CD4+ and CD8+ T cells between RAG-deficient patients and healthy controls.

A remark on this clone: The clone's antigen remains unknown. The sample holds no much larger clone one base away, and base qualities are not on file.

The receptor library was made with the immunoSEQ multiplex PCR assay. Rearranged TCR beta chain products were amplified from genomic DNA of sorted T-cell subsets and sequenced. The source study handled its data this way. Repertoire diversity of productive TCR beta rearrangements was quantified using Shannon entropy and Simpson indices. To assess clonal expansion, the frequencies of the 100 most abundant productive TCR beta clonotypes were added up as a share of total reads. A self-reactivity index based on amino acid usage at CDR3beta positions 6 and 7 was applied to the TRB repertoires. Two-way ANOVA was used for repertoire analyses, while Student t or Mann-Whitney tests were used for flow cytometric analyses. TCRdb took this table from immuneACCESS and kept in-frame rearrangements with V and J called. Such tables lack part of the clones; where checked against another copy, unresolved V genes explain under half of the gap, and the rest is unexplained. The V and J calls and clone size come from that table; D and trimming were worked out from the DNA. For this sample there are roughly 32,000 clones; about 96% appear just once. About 0.32% of the sample rests with the top ten.

Before genomic DNA extraction, conventional CD4+ T cells were isolated from blood as CD25-low CD127-high cells. Repertoire analyses used several healthy control donors as the comparison group. CDR1 and CDR2 (GTSNPN, SVGIG) derive from the germline V gene (reference sequence). The CDR3, cysteine through phenylalanine, is 16 amino acids long. The DNA shown is the 48-base CDR3, in frame from base 1. The germline V and J ends show losses of 0 bases and 4 bases respectively, and no gene match explains 9 bases of the junction. The study at large found these results: Rather than being bona fide Treg cells, the sorted CD25-high CD127-low cells in Omenn syndrome patients may represent peripherally activated cells. All patient T-cell subsets had shorter CDR3 lengths; Omenn syndrome patients showed >75% Treg-Tconv repertoire overlap at nucleotide and amino acid level. Compared with controls, Omenn syndrome and CID/AS patients had roughly 95-fold fewer unique TCR beta sequences in Treg cells, whereas the reduction in the other subsets was around 9.1-fold. RAG-deficient patients showed markedly lower Shannon entropy and higher Simpson indices than control T-cell subpopulations. For some subjects, some T-cell subset analyses were not performed.

These same data were also listed under a study on regulatory T cells. Per that second paper: The multiplex PCR used 52 forward TRBV primers and 13 reverse TRBJ primers, with assay-based and computational corrections for amplification bias. Repertoires from patients had restricted unique TRB V-J pairs and skewed V and J gene usage, with the strongest effect in regulatory T cells. The study compared T-cell receptor beta repertoires of sorted regulatory, conventional CD4+ and CD8+ T cells in CD3G-deficient patients with those in healthy controls. Ficoll density separation was used to isolate peripheral blood mononuclear cells. Within the immunoSEQ assay, multiplex PCR amplified rearranged TRB loci from genomic DNA. TRB amplicons were sequenced on an Illumina HiSeq platform. Raw sequences were error-filtered and aligned to reference gene sequences by custom algorithms, then analyzed with the immunoSEQ online tools. The frequencies of productive and nonproductive TRB rearrangements were evaluated among unique sequences as well as among total sequences. For group comparisons, t tests, Mann-Whitney tests or two-way ANOVA were performed in Prism software.

Sequenced: CD25- CD4+ T cells sorted from blood. This TCR was sampled from a human donor in good health. The V and J segments used are TRBV30 and TRBJ2-5; 9 central nucleotides agree with TRBD2. The nucleotides are TGTGCCTGGAGTGTATCGGGCGGGGGGGCCCGAGAGACCCAGTACTTC. It is translated as CAWSVSGGGARETQYF. Where the CDR3 stops, the reference TRBV30 and TRBJ2-5 genes take over; the full variable domain is SQTIHQWPATLVQPVGSPLSLECTVEGTSNPNLYWYRQAAGRGLQLLFYSVGIGQISSEVPQNLSASRPQDRQFILSSKKLLLSDSGFYLCAWSVSGGGARETQYFGPGTRLLVL.